Below, one T cell receptor (beta chain) is given with its context. Profiling relied on immunoSEQ multiplex PCR, and the TCRdb table lists in-frame clones only, not all of them. The table includes roughly 30,000 clones, 83% detected once. This sample is drawn from a study of sequential checkpoint blockade in melanoma. Across the study: Each arm's sequence ended with maintenance nivolumab.

As for treatment: randomized to nivolumab then ipilimumab (arm A) or the reverse (arm B). DNA-damaging chemotherapy had not been given to any patient beforehand. From thawed PBMCs, live CD3+CD8+ cells negative for CD19 and CD56 were sorted. CDR3 size: 14 residues. From germline, CDR1 is SNHLY and CDR2 FYNNEI. The V and J ends lost 9 bases and 4 bases respectively, with 17 bases between them. Source: CD8+ T cells sorted from blood (inferred from file names), taken from a patient given nivolumab and ipilimumab in sequence. This TCR came from a human donor with melanoma. The chain couples TRBV2 to TRBJ2-3; possible D gene TRBD2, 6 bases. CDR3 sequence reads: CARRDPGGADTQYF. CDR3 sequence (DNA): TGTGCCAGGAGGGACCCTGGAGGGGCAGATACGCAGTATTTT.